The entry below gives a single TCR beta chain sequence along with its context. Its antigen remains unknown. Profiling relied on immunoSEQ multiplex PCR, and the TCRdb table lists in-frame clones only, not all of them. The sample lists 1 million to 1.2 million clones; approximately 80% were seen once. These data come from a study of shared clonotypes between healthy human individuals. Study-level background: Plates per donor: three CD4 naive, three CD4 memory, two CD8 naive, one CD8 memory. Findings and limits, study-wide: Sharing across a few donors was seen in 4% to 5% of naive CD4 clonotypes. Estimated clonotype richness was generally higher in naive than memory subsets.

There are 15 residues in the CDR3. The trim removed 5 bases at V and 5 bases at J, leaving 5 bases unmatched. CDR1 and CDR2 (germline): SEHNR, FQNEAQ (reference sequence). All donors qualified as healthy HIV-negative adults and had experienced no recent acute infections or vaccinations. J is TRBJ2-1 and V is TRBV7-9, with 11 bases aligning to TRBD2. Sequencing used memory CD4+ T cells from PBMCs. Subset specified: CD45RA-negative fraction. The receptor's source is a man between 18 and 35 years old in good health. Some clones in this sample may be carry-over from other donors' samples. The DNA of the CDR3 is TGTGCCAGCAGCCAACTAGCGGGAGACAACAATGAGCAGTTCTTC. Its protein product is CASSQLAGDNNEQFF.